This T cell receptor beta chain was documented in a study of identical twins. Study conclusions and caveats: Weaker excess sharing between twins was seen in beta out-of-frame sequences.

This clonotype came up a few times. What it binds is unknown. The V gene end was trimmed by 1 base and the J gene end by 4 bases; junction bases not matched to a gene: 7. The CDR3 loop spans 18 amino acids. The V gene's germline CDR1 is LGHDT and CDR2 YNNKEL (reference sequence). MiXCR, applied by TCRdb to the 5' RACE reads, yields one record per CDR3 protein. The table records about 500,000 distinct CDR3 sequences, approximately 15% of them present only once. This sample also belongs to another study, concerning yellow fever vaccine responses in identical twins. From that report: The authors reported partly convergent, partly personalized vaccine responses in identical twins.

This clonotype originated in a woman aged 18-29 years in good health. This chain joins TRBV3-1 and TRBJ2-2; 12 bases align to TRBD2. Material: CD4+ T cells sorted from blood. The DNA of the CDR3 is TGTGCCAGCAGCCAAGGTCTAGCGGGGGGGCTGGGCACCGGGGAGCTGTTTTTT. Its protein is CASSQGLAGGLGTGELFF.